This is a list of T cell receptor beta chains from one sample in a study of blood T cell repertoires in COVID-19. Produced via immunoSEQ multiplex PCR; TCRdb's table is partial and in-frame only. The sample includes 130,000 to 150,000 clones, 84% of them seen just once. The sample was peripheral blood. The source of these receptors is a man between 60 and 75 years old with active or convalescent COVID-19. CDR3s include the opening cysteine and the closing phenylalanine or tryptophan. The D gene is left open where the match is weak. Size values are once, few and many counts, or a class for expanded clones, and some rows have none.

D gene | clone size | J gene | V gene | CDR3 protein | CDR3 DNA
. | . | TRBJ1-1 | TRBV6-1 | CASSEGGVRAEAFF | TGTGCCAGCAGTGAAGGGGGGGTGAGGGCTGAAGCTTTCTTT
TRBD1 | . | TRBJ2-7 | TRBV28 | CASSLWGRGQDYEQYF | TGTGCCAGCAGTTTATGGGGGCGGGGACAGGACTACGAGCAGTACTTC
. | . | TRBJ1-1 | TRBV18 | CASSPTGTRNTEAFF | TGTGCCAGCTCACCCACCGGTACGAGGAACACTGAAGCTTTCTTT
TRBD2 | once | TRBJ2-5 | TRBV24-1 | CATSSSGLGETQYF | TGTGCCACCAGTAGCTCGGGACTAGGAGAGACCCAGTACTTC
. | . | TRBJ1-1 | TRBV5-1 | CASSLARYTEAFF | TGCGCCAGCAGCTTGGCCAGGTACACTGAAGCTTTCTTT
. | . | TRBJ1-1 | TRBV5-1 | CASSAQDMNTEAFF | TGCGCCAGCAGCGCCCAGGACATGAACACTGAAGCTTTCTTT
. | . | TRBJ2-5 | TRBV4-1 | CASSQEPLGGGRETQYF | TGCGCCAGCAGCCAAGAACCCCTGGGCGGTGGGAGGGAGACCCAGTACTTC
. | once | TRBJ1-1 | TRBV7-8 | CASSLAYLLTGINTEAFF | TGTGCCAGCAGCTTAGCCTATTTACTTACAGGGATAAACACTGAAGCTTTCTTT
. | . | TRBJ2-3 | TRBV25-1 | CASTPPLASDTQYF | TGTGCCAGCACCCCCCCCCTAGCGAGCGATACGCAGTATTTT
. | . | TRBJ1-1 | TRBV18 | CASSRQENTEAFF | TGTGCCAGCTCACGGCAGGAAAACACTGAAGCTTTCTTT
. | once | TRBJ2-7 | TRBV14 | CASSLYRDEQYF | TGTGCCAGCAGCCTATACAGAGACGAGCAGTACTTC
. | . | TRBJ1-1 | TRBV2 | CASSEGRGGAEAFF | TGTGCCAGCAGTGAAGGGCGGGGAGGCGCTGAAGCTTTCTTT
TRBD2 | . | TRBJ2-1 | TRBV4-1 | CASTIAGGTYNEQFF | TGCGCCAGCACCATAGCGGGAGGAACCTACAATGAGCAGTTCTTC
. | . | TRBJ2-5 | TRBV9 | CASSVRPQTGKETQYF | TGTGCCAGCAGCGTCCGACCTCAGACAGGAAAAGAGACCCAGTACTTC
TRBD1 | . | TRBJ1-5 | TRBV30 | CAGTAPGTASNQPQHF | TGTGCCGGGACGGCGCCCGGGACAGCTTCCAATCAGCCCCAGCATTTT
TRBD1 | . | TRBJ2-5 | TRBV3-1/TRBV3-2 | CASSQWTGPGETQYF | TGTGCCAGCAGCCAATGGACAGGCCCGGGAGAGACCCAGTACTTC
TRBD2 | . | TRBJ2-7 | TRBV7-9 | CASSTYMGGLASSYEQYF | TGTGCCAGCAGCACCTATATGGGGGGACTAGCGTCCTCCTACGAGCAGTACTTC
. | . | TRBJ1-1 | TRBV27 | CASSLSLKMNTEAFF | TGTGCCAGCAGTTTATCGCTAAAGATGAACACTGAAGCTTTCTTT